Below, 18 T cell receptor beta chains from the same sample are listed, as sequenced in a study of cytomegalovirus exposure and HLA in healthy donors. Using immunoSEQ multiplex PCR, the repertoire was profiled, and TCRdb retains in-frame clones only, with some absent. This repertoire shows hundreds of thousands of clones, 70% to 90% found once; its top ten account for about 0.8%. Sequenced sample: PBMCs. Receptors originate from a young woman in good health and CMV-seronegative.

This chain joins TRBV5-1 and TRBJ1-1; tentative D call: TRBD1 (5 bases). The V gene lost 0 bases and the J gene lost 5 bases, with 5 bases spanning the gap. The CDR3 sequence is 12 residues long. CDR1 is SGHRS and CDR2 is YFSETQ in the germline V gene. As DNA, the CDR3 is TGCGCCAGCAGCTTGGACAGGACTGAAGCTTTCTTT. Protein: CASSLDRTEAFF.

This chain joins TRBV2 and TRBJ1-1; 8 bases align to TRBD1. Germline CDR1 reads SNHLY; CDR2 reads FYNNEI. The CDR3 length is 15 residues. J gave up 1 base and V 7 bases, and 8 bases lay outside the gene matches. The CDR3 sequence is CASTYADRANTEAFF. The CDR3 DNA follows: TGTGCCAGCACCTACGCGGACAGGGCGAACACTGAAGCTTTCTTT.

The gene calls are TRBV11-2 and TRBJ1-4; D call uncertain. CDR1 is SGHAT and CDR2 is FQNNGV in the germline V gene. The V end lost 1 base, the J end lost 0 bases, and 6 bases lay between the germline ends. The CDR3 runs to 15 residues. Here the CDR3 DNA reads TGTGCCAGCAGCTTAGGGGCATCAACTAATGAAAAACTGTTTTTT. Its translation: CASSLGASTNEKLFF. Drawing the rest from reference TRBV11-2 and TRBJ1-4, the complete variable domain is EAGVAQSPRYKIIEKRQSVAFWCNPISGHATLYWYQQILGQGPKLLIQFQNNGVVDDSQLPKDRFSAERLKGVDSTLKIQPAKLEDSAVYLCASSLGASTNEKLFFGSGTQLSVL.

This chain connects TRBV11-3 to TRBJ2-2, with 13 positions matching TRBD2. CDR1 and CDR2 from the germline V gene are SGHNT and YENEEA. The CDR3 consists of 16 residues. V lost 1 base, J lost 6 bases, and 2 bases stayed unmatched. The CDR3 nucleotides are TGTGCCAGCAGCTTAGGTGGGACTAGCGGGGCCGGGGAGCTGTTTTTT. Its protein product is CASSLGGTSGAGELFF.

The rearrangement links TRBV6-6 to TRBJ1-1, with D unclear. Trimming pared 11 bases from V and 1 base from J, leaving 17 bases between. Germline V gives CDR1 MNHNY, CDR2 SVGAGI (reference sequence). The CDR3 length is 14 residues. The CDR3: CAAKTPVSNTEAFF. The CDR3 nucleotides read TGTGCCGCCAAAACCCCAGTATCGAACACTGAAGCTTTCTTT.

The table lists this clone with a few counts. CDR3 loop: CASSHEDYGYTF. The CDR3 DNA reads as TGCGCCAGCAGCCACGAGGACTATGGCTACACCTTC. The rearrangement joins TRBV4-1 to TRBJ1-2; no clear D. V lost 3 bases to trimming and J lost 3 bases, with 5 bases between them. This CDR3 is 12 amino acids long. The V gene's germline CDR1 is MGHRA and CDR2 YSYEKL.

This sequence joins TRBV2 and TRBJ2-3, with 15 positions matching TRBD2. In germline, CDR1 is SNHLY, CDR2 FYNNEI. The CDR3 extends over 15 amino acids. V gave up 4 bases and J gave up 6 bases; unmatched junction bases: 2. Here the CDR3 DNA reads TGTGCCAGCAGTGGGACTAGCGGGAGGGGGGATACGCAGTATTTT. Translated: CASSGTSGRGDTQYF.

V usage is TRBV5-4 and J usage is TRBJ1-2, with a tentative D call TRBD1 (5 bases). The germline gives CDR1 SGHNT, CDR2 YYREEE (reference sequence). This CDR3 region has 14 residues. Trimming stripped 4 bases from V and 0 bases from J, with 10 bases between. CDR3: CASSTDTSNYGYTF. The DNA of the CDR3 is TGTGCCAGCAGCACGGACACTTCTAACTATGGCTACACCTTC.

This clone came up once. This chain links TRBV28 with TRBJ1-3; D ambiguous. CDR3 length: 16 amino acids. CDR1 and CDR2 from the germline V gene are MDHEN and SYDVKM. The V end lost 2 bases, the J end lost 0 bases, and 11 bases lay between the germline ends. The CDR3 DNA reads TGTGCCAGCAGTTTAAGACTAGGGAACTCTGGAAACACCATATATTTT. Its protein is CASSLRLGNSGNTIYF.

The V call is TRBV2, the J call TRBJ2-2; D might be TRBD2 (6 bases). V was trimmed by 2 bases and J by 5 bases, leaving 12 bases between them. Germline V CDR1 and CDR2: SNHLY, FYNNEI. The CDR3 totals 15 residues. The CDR3 spells CASSEKTGRTGELFF. The CDR3 bases are TGTGCCAGCAGTGAAAAGACGGGGAGGACCGGGGAGCTGTTTTTT.

J is TRBJ2-7 and V is TRBV11-2, with TRBD1 as a possible D gene (6 bases). The V and J ends lost 5 bases and 1 base respectively, with 12 bases between them. The length of the CDR3 is 14 residues. Per the germline V gene, CDR1 is SGHAT and CDR2 is FQNNGV. Here the CDR3 reads CASSVAGASYEQYF. The CDR3, as DNA: TGTGCCAGCAGCGTCGCAGGGGCATCCTACGAGCAGTACTTC. The full variable domain, in which reference TRBV11-2 and TRBJ2-7 provide the parts outside the CDR3, is EAGVAQSPRYKIIEKRQSVAFWCNPISGHATLYWYQQILGQGPKLLIQFQNNGVVDDSQLPKDRFSAERLKGVDSTLKIQPAKLEDSAVYLCASSVAGASYEQYFGPGTRLTVT.

The V call is TRBV6-1, the J call TRBJ1-5; D is undetermined. CDR1 MNHNS and CDR2 SASEGT come from the germline V gene. Trimming removed 2 bases from V and 4 bases from J, with 9 bases in between. This CDR3 has 14 amino acids. CDR3 sequence: CASSESAVNQPQHF. CDR3 nucleotide sequence: TGTGCCAGCAGTGAAAGCGCAGTGAATCAGCCCCAGCATTTT.

DNA for the CDR3: TGTGCTAGTGGTTCCGGGACTAGCGGGAGGGCCGGGAGTACGCAGTATTTT. Its protein is CASGSGTSGRAGSTQYF. The V call is TRBV12-5, the J call TRBJ2-3, with TRBD2 identical over 16 bases. V shed 4 bases and J 8 bases; nucleotides not matched to a gene: 9. The CDR3 consists of 17 residues. Germline-derived CDR1 and CDR2 are LGHNT and FRNRAP.

The V and J genes are TRBV28 and TRBJ2-5; D might be TRBD1 (6 bases). The V and J ends lost 3 bases and 5 bases respectively, with 19 bases between them. The CDR3 has 16 residues. The germline V gene has CDR1 MDHEN and CDR2 SYDVKM. DNA of the CDR3: TGTGCCAGCAGTTTTGTAGGGTCAGGGGATTGGGAGACCCAGTACTTC. This sequence encodes CASSFVGSGDWETQYF.

This chain links TRBV4-1 with TRBJ1-1; TRBD1 matches at 11 bases. V dropped 8 bases and J dropped 7; count of bases not matched to a gene: 3. Germline loops: CDR1 MGHRA, CDR2 YSYEKL. The CDR3 loop spans 12 amino acids. CDR3 in amino acids: CASGQGAVEAFF. The CDR3, as DNA: TGCGCCAGCGGACAGGGGGCAGTTGAAGCTTTCTTT.

The gene calls are TRBV12-5 and TRBJ1-1; 7 bases are shared with TRBD1. This CDR3 is built from 12 residues. Germline V CDR1 and CDR2: LGHNT, FRNRAP. J gave up 4 bases and V 4 bases, and 0 bases lay outside the gene matches. The CDR3 bases are TGTGCTAGTGGTTCAGGGGGCACTGAAGCTTTCTTT. Protein sequence: CASGSGGTEAFF.

The J gene is TRBJ1-3, the V gene TRBV4-1, with D hard to call. The CDR3 covers 15 residues. CDR1 and CDR2 (germline): MGHRA, YSYEKL. V lost 0 bases and J lost 0, with 6 bases in between. CDR3 protein: CASSQDTGSGNTIYF. For the CDR3, the DNA is TGCGCCAGCAGCCAAGACACCGGCTCTGGAAACACCATATATTTT.

The chain employs TRBV5-1 and TRBJ1-4; D call uncertain. V lost 4 bases, J lost 10 bases, and 11 bases lay in between. The CDR3 has 12 amino acids. Germline V lookup: CDR1 SGHRS, CDR2 YFSETQ. The CDR3, as DNA: TGCGCCAGCAGCAATGCTATTGGAAAACTGTTTTTT. Translated: CASSNAIGKLFF.